The 8 T cell receptor beta chains in this list originate from one sample, sequenced in a study of identical twins. TCRdb re-called the 5' RACE reads with MiXCR, one entry per CDR3 protein. The profile shows around 1.7 million distinct CDR3 sequences, 25% to 35% of them singletons. The sequencing input was cord blood. All receptors derive from a newborn girl in good health.

V is TRBV5-5 and J is TRBJ1-3; D call uncertain. Germline values: CDR1 SGHKS, CDR2 YYEKEE (reference sequence). V was cut by 4 bases and J by 0 bases, with 17 bases left in between. CDR3 length equals 17 residues. The CDR3 bases are TGTGCCAGCAGCGGCCGTCGACAAGCCCCCTCTGGAAACACCATATATTTT. It translates to CASSGRRQAPSGNTIYF.

A few counts support this clonotype. The rearrangement uses TRBV20-1 and TRBJ2-3, with TRBD2 identical over 7 bases. In germline, CDR1 is DFQATT, CDR2 SNEGSKA (reference sequence). Germline trimming cut 0 bases from V and 3 bases from J; bases unmatched to any gene: 9. The CDR3 totals 16 residues. The CDR3 DNA is TGCAGTGCTAGAGATTCCGCCGGCGGGGGTACAGATACGCAGTATTTT. This translates into CSARDSAGGGTDTQYF.

This clonotype was found many times. The chain couples TRBV5-1 to TRBJ2-7, with 7 positions matching TRBD1. Germline V gives CDR1 SGHRS, CDR2 YFSETQ. This CDR3 comprises 15 residues. The V gene end was trimmed by 1 base and the J gene end by 2 bases; junction bases not matched to a gene: 6. In DNA, the CDR3 is TGCGCCAGCAGCTTGCCAGGGACAGCGGCCTACGAGCAGTACTTC. Protein product: CASSLPGTAAYEQYF.

In this sample, this clonotype turned up a few times. The chain carries TRBV14 and TRBJ2-4; D gene unclear. V was pared by 5 bases and J by 0 bases, with 14 bases between. The germline gives CDR1 SGHDN, CDR2 FVKESK. This CDR3 is built from 16 residues. CDR3 region: CASSRVGDLAKNIQYF. The CDR3 DNA sequence: TGTGCCAGCAGCAGAGTGGGCGACCTAGCCAAAAACATTCAGTACTTC.

The chain employs TRBV20-1 and TRBJ2-5; D may be TRBD1 (7 bases). Germline CDR1 DFQATT, CDR2 SNEGSKA (reference sequence). The CDR3 spans 12 residues. DNA of the CDR3: TGCACTGCCGGGACAGAGCCTCGGGAGCAGTACTTC. It specifies CTAGTEPREQYF.

The table lists this clonotype with a few counts. The chain is built from TRBV6-1 and TRBJ1-2; no definite D call. CDR1 is MNHNS and CDR2 is SASEGT in the germline V gene. The length of the CDR3 is 14 residues. Trimming left V 5 bases short and J 4 bases short, with 14 bases between. As DNA, the CDR3 is TGTGCCAGCAGTCCAAGCGCGGTTTTCTATGGCTACACCTTC. Translating it yields CASSPSAVFYGYTF.

This clonotype was recorded only once. The chain couples TRBV29-1 to TRBJ2-5; TRBD1 is a possible D gene (7 bases). Germline CDR1 and CDR2: SQVTM and ANQGSEA. Between the trimmed V and J ends, which lost 5 bases and 4 bases, there was a span of 14 bases. The CDR3 runs 13 residues. CDR3 nucleotide sequence: TGCAGCGTTTCAGGGGGGATTCGAGAGACCCAGTACTTC. It encodes CSVSGGIRETQYF.

This clonotype was counted only a few times. The rearrangement joins TRBV20-1 to TRBJ2-1; D gene uncertain. Trimming cost V 6 bases and J 3 bases, with 18 bases left between them. CDR1 and CDR2 (germline): DFQATT, SNEGSKA (reference sequence). This CDR3 has 15 amino acids. The CDR3 DNA reads TGCAGTGCAGCGCGCCCCCAAGCTGGCTACAATGAGCAGTTCTTC. It translates to CSAARPQAGYNEQFF.